The rows below give T cell receptor beta chains drawn from one sample of a study of T cells after yellow fever vaccination. In TCRdb, the 5' RACE reads were re-called with MiXCR into one record per CDR3 protein. The sample gives 200,000 to 250,000 distinct CDR3 sequences, 3% to 3.5% of which show up once; about 3.3% is in the top ten. This sample comprised CD4+ T cells sorted from PBMCs, obtained 10 days after the yellow fever booster vaccination. These receptors were obtained from a man younger than 35 who received the YFV17D yellow fever vaccine. CDR3s include the opening cysteine and the closing phenylalanine or tryptophan. D genes are given only for firm matches. Only part of the rows carry a size: once, few, many, or a class if the clone is expanded.

CDR3 DNA: TGTGCCAGCAGCTTAACCCTTTCTAATGGCTATGGCTACACCTTC
CDR3 protein: CASSLTLSNGYGYTF
J gene: TRBJ1-2
clone size: few
D gene: NA
V gene: TRBV7-2

CDR3 DNA: TGCAGTGCTACAACCGGGACAGGGGGTTCCAATGAGCAGTTCTTC
CDR3 protein: CSATTGTGGSNEQFF
J gene: TRBJ2-1
clone size: many
D gene: TRBD1
V gene: TRBV20-1

CDR3 DNA: TGTGCTAGTGGTTTGGTACACAGGGTGGTGGCTGAAGCTTTCTTT
CDR3 protein: CASGLVHRVVAEAFF
J gene: TRBJ1-1
clone size: NA
D gene: NA
V gene: TRBV12-5

CDR3 DNA: TGTGCCAGCAGCACGCTCATGGCTAGGGGCACTGAAGCTTTCTTT
CDR3 protein: CASSTLMARGTEAFF
J gene: TRBJ1-1
clone size: few
D gene: NA
V gene: TRBV27

CDR3 DNA: TGTGCCAGCAGCCTCCCGAGACAGGGGAGAACCTACGAGCAGTACTTC
CDR3 protein: CASSLPRQGRTYEQYF
J gene: TRBJ2-7
clone size: many
D gene: TRBD1
V gene: TRBV7-2

CDR3 DNA: TGCAGTGCCCCAGTGGGGTCTTTGGGGTTCTGGGGCGAGCAGTACTTC
CDR3 protein: CSAPVGSLGFWGEQYF
J gene: TRBJ2-7
clone size: NA
D gene: NA
V gene: TRBV20-1

CDR3 DNA: TGTGCCAGCAGCTTAGTCCCCGACAGGGGGTATGGCTACACCTTC
CDR3 protein: CASSLVPDRGYGYTF
J gene: TRBJ1-2
clone size: few
D gene: TRBD1
V gene: TRBV7-2

CDR3 DNA: TGTGCCAGCAGCTCTACCGGGGTAGCGGGGGAAAATGAGCAGTTCTTC
CDR3 protein: CASSSTGVAGENEQFF
J gene: TRBJ2-1
clone size: many
D gene: TRBD2
V gene: TRBV13

CDR3 DNA: TGCAGCGCCCATAGGCGGGGTTACTACAATGAGCAGTTCTTC
CDR3 protein: CSAHRRGYYNEQFF
J gene: TRBJ2-1
clone size: few
D gene: NA
V gene: TRBV29-1

CDR3 DNA: TGTGCCAGCAAGATGTCAGGGGGAGGCACTGAAGCTTTCTTT
CDR3 protein: CASKMSGGGTEAFF
J gene: TRBJ1-1
clone size: NA
D gene: TRBD1
V gene: TRBV7-2

CDR3 DNA: TGTGCCAGCAGTGGGGGGAATAACTATGGCTACACCTTC
CDR3 protein: CASSGGNNYGYTF
J gene: TRBJ1-2
clone size: NA
D gene: NA
V gene: TRBV2

CDR3 DNA: TGTGCCAGCACTAACCGGGGGGCCTACGAGCAGTACTTC
CDR3 protein: CASTNRGAYEQYF
J gene: TRBJ2-7
clone size: many
D gene: TRBD2
V gene: TRBV12-3/TRBV12-4

CDR3 DNA: TGTGCCAGTCACAAAATGGACAGGGGGAGCAATCAGCCCCAGCATTTT
CDR3 protein: CASHKMDRGSNQPQHF
J gene: TRBJ1-5
clone size: NA
D gene: TRBD1
V gene: TRBV7-3

CDR3 DNA: TGCGCCAGCAGCTTGTTAGGAGGGGAGCTGTTTTTT
CDR3 protein: CASSLLGGELFF
J gene: TRBJ2-2
clone size: NA
D gene: NA
V gene: TRBV5-1

CDR3 DNA: TGCGCCAGCAGCTTCTCTAGCGGCCTGGAGACCCAGTACTTC
CDR3 protein: CASSFSSGLETQYF
J gene: TRBJ2-5
clone size: NA
D gene: TRBD2
V gene: TRBV5-1

CDR3 DNA: TGTGCCAGCAGCCTCGGGACTAGCGGGGGCCATTACGAGCAGTACTTC
CDR3 protein: CASSLGTSGGHYEQYF
J gene: TRBJ2-7
clone size: many
D gene: TRBD2
V gene: TRBV7-2

CDR3 DNA: TGTGCCAGCAGTCGGACAGGGAGAAACTATGGCTACACCTTC
CDR3 protein: CASSRTGRNYGYTF
J gene: TRBJ1-2
clone size: NA
D gene: TRBD1
V gene: TRBV6-2/TRBV6-3

CDR3 DNA: TGCAGTGCTAGCTTCTACCCTAGCGGGGGCACAGATACGCAGTATTTT
CDR3 protein: CSASFYPSGGTDTQYF
J gene: TRBJ2-3
clone size: few
D gene: TRBD2
V gene: TRBV20-1

CDR3 DNA: TGTGCCAGCAGTTACTCGGGTGGTCTTGTGGGGGGAAACACCATATATTTT
CDR3 protein: CASSYSGGLVGGNTIYF
J gene: TRBJ1-3
clone size: few
D gene: NA
V gene: TRBV6-5

CDR3 DNA: TGTGCCAGCAGCTCGCCCGCTCTAGGATACGAGCAGTACTTC
CDR3 protein: CASSSPALGYEQYF
J gene: TRBJ2-7
clone size: many
D gene: NA
V gene: TRBV7-2

CDR3 DNA: TGTGCCAGCAGCTTGGGGTTGGGAATGTCCTACGAGCAGTACTTC
CDR3 protein: CASSLGLGMSYEQYF
J gene: TRBJ2-7
clone size: many
D gene: NA
V gene: TRBV7-9

CDR3 DNA: TGTGCCAGCAGCTTAGTAGCGGGCTCCAATGAGCAGTTCTTC
CDR3 protein: CASSLVAGSNEQFF
J gene: TRBJ2-1
clone size: few
D gene: TRBD2
V gene: TRBV7-2

CDR3 DNA: TGCGCCAGCAGCCAAGATCGAGGAGCAGGAGGGGAGACCCAGTACTTC
CDR3 protein: CASSQDRGAGGETQYF
J gene: TRBJ2-5
clone size: few
D gene: NA
V gene: TRBV4-3

CDR3 DNA: TGCGCCAGCAGCCCCCGGGCCCGAGCTTGGGATGAGCAGTTCTTC
CDR3 protein: CASSPRARAWDEQFF
J gene: TRBJ2-1
clone size: NA
D gene: NA
V gene: TRBV5-1

CDR3 DNA: TGTGCCAGCTCACGGCGAGGGGGACAGTTAAATTCACCCCTCCACTTT
CDR3 protein: CASSRRGGQLNSPLHF
J gene: TRBJ1-6
clone size: many
D gene: TRBD1
V gene: TRBV18

CDR3 DNA: TGTGCCAGCAGCTCCCAGGTGGCTAGTAAACCCTACGAGCAGTACTTC
CDR3 protein: CASSSQVASKPYEQYF
J gene: TRBJ2-7
clone size: many
D gene: NA
V gene: TRBV7-2

CDR3 DNA: TGTGCCAGCAGCAGCGGGCGGAGAGGGCAAGAGACCCAGTACTTC
CDR3 protein: CASSSGRRGQETQYF
J gene: TRBJ2-5
clone size: NA
D gene: NA
V gene: TRBV5-6

CDR3 DNA: TGCAGCGAATATGGCGGCGAGCCCCAGCATTTT
CDR3 protein: CSEYGGEPQHF
J gene: TRBJ1-5
clone size: many
D gene: NA
V gene: TRBV29-1

CDR3 DNA: TGCAGTTCTTCTGAGCCCAATCAGCCCCAGCATTTT
CDR3 protein: CSSSEPNQPQHF
J gene: TRBJ1-5
clone size: few
D gene: NA
V gene: TRBV20-1

CDR3 DNA: TGTGCCAGCAGCTTAGTGGGCAGATCGGATGGCTACACCTTC
CDR3 protein: CASSLVGRSDGYTF
J gene: TRBJ1-2
clone size: few
D gene: NA
V gene: TRBV7-9

CDR3 DNA: TGTGCCAGCAGTTCCGTGGGACAGGGTGCCTACGAGCAGTACTTC
CDR3 protein: CASSSVGQGAYEQYF
J gene: TRBJ2-7
clone size: NA
D gene: TRBD1
V gene: TRBV6-5

CDR3 DNA: TGTGCCAGCAGCCGACCGGGACTAGCGACCGGCACAGATACGCAGTATTTT
CDR3 protein: CASSRPGLATGTDTQYF
J gene: TRBJ2-3
clone size: few
D gene: TRBD2
V gene: TRBV11-2

CDR3 DNA: TGTGCCAGCAGGGGCCAGTACCTCTATGGCTACACCTTC
CDR3 protein: CASRGQYLYGYTF
J gene: TRBJ1-2
clone size: many
D gene: NA
V gene: TRBV6-5

CDR3 DNA: TGTGCCGCGGGACAGGGGGAGACCCAGTACTTC
CDR3 protein: CAAGQGETQYF
J gene: TRBJ2-5
clone size: few
D gene: TRBD1
V gene: TRBV30

CDR3 DNA: TGTGCCAGCAGAGATGGAATGAACACCGGGGAGCTGTTTTTT
CDR3 protein: CASRDGMNTGELFF
J gene: TRBJ2-2
clone size: NA
D gene: NA
V gene: TRBV5-4

CDR3 DNA: TGCGCCAGCAGCCAGGATGGACACTCTGGGGCCAACGTCCTGACTTTC
CDR3 protein: CASSQDGHSGANVLTF
J gene: TRBJ2-6
clone size: few
D gene: NA
V gene: TRBV4-1

CDR3 DNA: TGTGCCAGCAGTGAACCCGGGACAGGGAAACCCCTCCACTTT
CDR3 protein: CASSEPGTGKPLHF
J gene: TRBJ1-6
clone size: many
D gene: TRBD1
V gene: TRBV25-1

CDR3 DNA: TGCGCCAGCAGCTCGCTCCAGCGGGGGGGATCGCATGAGCAGTTCTTC
CDR3 protein: CASSSLQRGGSHEQFF
J gene: TRBJ2-1
clone size: many
D gene: TRBD2
V gene: TRBV5-1

CDR3 DNA: TGTGCCAGCAGCCAAGGGGCGGAAAAACTGTTTTTT
CDR3 protein: CASSQGAEKLFF
J gene: TRBJ1-4
clone size: NA
D gene: NA
V gene: TRBV3-1

CDR3 DNA: TGTGCCATCAGTATAGGACAGGCCCCCTACGAGCAGTACTTC
CDR3 protein: CAISIGQAPYEQYF
J gene: TRBJ2-7
clone size: many
D gene: TRBD1
V gene: TRBV10-3

CDR3 DNA: TGTGCCAGCAGCTCGACCCCTTTAAGCTCCTACAATGAGCAGTTCTTC
CDR3 protein: CASSSTPLSSYNEQFF
J gene: TRBJ2-1
clone size: NA
D gene: NA
V gene: TRBV7-2

CDR3 DNA: TGTGCCAGCAGCTTATCGTCCAACAATGAGCAGTTCTTC
CDR3 protein: CASSLSSNNEQFF
J gene: TRBJ2-1
clone size: NA
D gene: NA
V gene: TRBV7-3

CDR3 DNA: TGTGCCAGCAGTGACTTATACAATGAGCAGTTCTTC
CDR3 protein: CASSDLYNEQFF
J gene: TRBJ2-1
clone size: NA
D gene: NA
V gene: TRBV27

CDR3 DNA: TGTGCCAGCAGTTACCGCCCGGGACAGAACAGTGCTCAGTACTTC
CDR3 protein: CASSYRPGQNSAQYF
J gene: TRBJ2-4
clone size: NA
D gene: TRBD1
V gene: TRBV6-6

CDR3 DNA: TGTGCCAGCAGCGACAGGGGACGCACTAATGAAAAACTGTTTTTT
CDR3 protein: CASSDRGRTNEKLFF
J gene: TRBJ1-4
clone size: NA
D gene: TRBD1
V gene: TRBV5-4